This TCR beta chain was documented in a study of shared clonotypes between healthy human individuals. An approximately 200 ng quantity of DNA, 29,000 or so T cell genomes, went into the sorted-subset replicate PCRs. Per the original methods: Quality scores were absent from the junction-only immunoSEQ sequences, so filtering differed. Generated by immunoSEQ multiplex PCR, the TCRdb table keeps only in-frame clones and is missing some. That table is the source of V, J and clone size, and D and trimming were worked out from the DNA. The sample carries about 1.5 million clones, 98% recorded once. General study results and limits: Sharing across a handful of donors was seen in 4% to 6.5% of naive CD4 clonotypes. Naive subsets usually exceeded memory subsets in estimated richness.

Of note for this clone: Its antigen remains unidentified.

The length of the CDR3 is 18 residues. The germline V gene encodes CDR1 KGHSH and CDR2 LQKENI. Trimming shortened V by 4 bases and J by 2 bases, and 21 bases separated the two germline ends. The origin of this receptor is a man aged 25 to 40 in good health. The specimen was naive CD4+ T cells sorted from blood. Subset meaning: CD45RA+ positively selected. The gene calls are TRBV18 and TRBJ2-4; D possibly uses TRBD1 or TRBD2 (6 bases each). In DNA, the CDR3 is TGTGCCAGCTCACTCCAATCGGGGGCTAACCTACCCAAAAACATTCAGTACTTC. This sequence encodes CASSLQSGANLPKNIQYF.